These 26 T cell receptor beta chains were all obtained from the same sample, sequenced in a study of blood T cells in healthy people across ages. A sample-barcoded 5' primer and a J-beta primer mix were used in a second PCR of roughly 7 to 11 cycles. TCRdb re-called the 5' RACE reads with MiXCR, one entry per CDR3 protein. The data show approximately 1.5 million distinct CDR3 sequences, about 42% seen once. Source material: blood. The source is a woman aged 18-29 years in good health.

The V call is TRBV28, the J call TRBJ1-5; a possible D gene is TRBD1 (5 bases). This CDR3 has 16 residues. Trimming took 6 bases from V and 3 from J, leaving 18 bases between them. The germline gives CDR1 MDHEN, CDR2 SYDVKM. The CDR3 DNA sequence: TGTGCCAGCAGCCGGGACTCCCCTTGGGTCAATCAGCCCCAGCATTTT. As protein: CASSRDSPWVNQPQHF.

The sample holds a few counts of this clonotype. The chain carries TRBV27 and TRBJ2-1; 12 bases match TRBD2. The V and J ends lost 7 bases and 0 bases, in that order; junction bases with no gene match: 10. Germline V CDR1 and CDR2: MNHEY, SMNVEV (reference sequence). This CDR3 has 18 amino acids. CDR3 bases: TGTGCCAGCATCCAGAGGACTAGCGGGACGCTCTCCTACAATGAGCAGTTCTTC. Translated, it gives CASIQRTSGTLSYNEQFF.

The J gene is TRBJ2-1, the V gene TRBV4-3, with D possibly TRBD1 on 6 matching bases. Looked up from germline, CDR1 is LGHNA and CDR2 is YSLEER. V lost 3 bases and J lost 5, with 14 bases in between. CDR3 length equals 15 residues. DNA of the CDR3: TGCGCCAGCAGCCACGCACAGGGCAGAGACAATGAGCAGTTCTTC. This encodes CASSHAQGRDNEQFF.

The chain couples TRBV20-1 to TRBJ1-5; D uncertain. The CDR3 length is 14 residues. Germline lookup yields CDR1 DFQATT and CDR2 SNEGSKA (reference sequence). V shed 0 bases and J shed 3 bases, with 9 bases lying between them. The CDR3 loop reads CSARDQRVNQPQHF. For the CDR3, the DNA is TGCAGTGCTAGAGATCAGAGAGTCAATCAGCCCCAGCATTTT.

As regards this clonotype: The junction departs from germline at one end; a sequencing error may be responsible. The V call is TRBV5-1, the J call TRBJ1-2; D gene uncertain. Germline CDR1 SGHRS, CDR2 YFSETQ. The CDR3 length is 14 residues. The CDR3 region has the DNA TGCGCCAGCAGCTTGGACAAAGCTAACGATGGCTACACCTTC. This gives the protein CASSLDKANDGYTF.

This clonotype has just a few counts. CDR3 protein: CSGGGQGGYYGYTF. The CDR3 nucleotides are TGCAGCGGGGGGGGACAGGGAGGTTACTATGGCTACACCTTC. This chain links TRBV29-1 with TRBJ1-2; 9 positions match TRBD1. The germline V gene encodes CDR1 SQVTM and CDR2 ANQGSEA. CDR3 length equals 14 residues. With 7 bases clipped from V and 3 bases from J, the junction kept 9 bases outside the gene matches.

The V and J genes are TRBV20-1 and TRBJ1-4; D is undetermined. The CDR3 loop spans 12 amino acids. Germline V gives CDR1 DFQATT, CDR2 SNEGSKA (reference sequence). The ends were cut back, 8 bases at V and 3 bases at J, with 10 bases in the middle. CDR3 DNA: TGCAGTTGCGGGCCTGCTAATGAAAAACTGTTTTTT. Amino acid sequence: CSCGPANEKLFF.

V and J are TRBV29-1 and TRBJ1-2; D not resolved. Germline V gene sequence: CDR1 SQVTM, CDR2 ANQGSEA. The CDR3 is 13 amino acids. V gave up 8 bases and J gave up 8 bases, with 21 bases separating them. Written as DNA, the CDR3 is TGCAGCCTTCCTGCGTCCCTCCCGGGGGGCTACACCTTC. This translates into CSLPASLPGGYTF.

A few counts support this clonotype. V gene TRBV7-9 combines with J gene TRBJ2-7, with TRBD2 matching over 12 bases. Germline V gene data show CDR1 as SEHNR and CDR2 as FQNEAQ (reference sequence). With 4 bases clipped from V and 7 bases from J, the junction kept 11 bases outside the gene matches. This CDR3 spans 16 amino acids. The CDR3 nucleotides read TGTGCCAGCAGCTCCCTAGCGGGAGGGATATACAATGAGCAGTACTTC. It translates to CASSSLAGGIYNEQYF.

The chain links TRBV7-9 to TRBJ2-3; 11 positions agree with TRBD2. With V trimmed by 3 bases and J by 6 bases, 14 bases remained unmatched. The CDR3 has 18 residues. The germline V gene has CDR1 SEHNR and CDR2 FQNEAQ (reference sequence). This chain's CDR3 is CASSFDTAVAGGPDTQYF. The CDR3 nucleotides read TGTGCCAGCAGCTTTGACACGGCGGTAGCGGGGGGGCCGGATACGCAGTATTTT.

The chain uses TRBV27 and TRBJ2-7, with unresolved D. This CDR3 has 15 residues. V gave up 6 bases and J gave up 0 bases, with 15 bases separating them. The V gene's germline CDR1 is MNHEY and CDR2 SMNVEV (reference sequence). This CDR3 is CASSFAGHSSYEQYF. CDR3 in DNA: TGTGCCAGCAGCTTTGCCGGGCACAGCTCCTACGAGCAGTACTTC.

This clonotype was picked up a small number of times. The chain is built from TRBV4-1 and TRBJ2-7; D not certain. The CDR3 has 13 residues. The V end lost 4 bases, the J end lost 3 bases, and 10 bases lay between the germline ends. From germline, CDR1 is MGHRA and CDR2 YSYEKL. For the CDR3, the DNA is TGCGCCAGCAGCCGGATTGCTGGCTACGAGCAGTACTTC. This translates into CASSRIAGYEQYF.

This clonotype was observed once. The rearrangement joins TRBV29-1 to TRBJ2-1; D gene ambiguous. This CDR3 is 13 amino acids long. Germline assignment: CDR1 SQVTM and CDR2 ANQGSEA. Trimming shortened V by 6 bases and J by 0 bases, and 9 bases separated the two germline ends. This CDR3 reads CSVRHYSYNEQFF. The CDR3, as DNA: TGCAGCGTCCGACACTACTCCTACAATGAGCAGTTCTTC.

This clonotype was detected only once. The CDR3 coding sequence is TGTGCCAGCAGTTTTGGTATCCCATTGTCTAGAACAGATACGCAGTATTTT. It encodes CASSFGIPLSRTDTQYF. The chain combines TRBV12-3 or TRBV12-4 with TRBJ2-3; D ambiguous. This CDR3 has 17 amino acids. V shed 3 bases and J shed 3 bases, with 19 bases lying between them.

This clonotype was seen more than once but under ten times. This chain connects TRBV21-1 to TRBJ2-4; the table's TRBD1 call for D was not verified on the DNA. The end of the DNA fits TRBJ2-7 better, so the J call may be wrong. TRBV21-1 is recorded as a pseudogene. The CDR3 covers 16 residues. CDR3 amino acids: CASSKPFGTGGYEQYF. The CDR3 DNA reads as TGTGCCAGCAGCAAACCCTTCGGGACAGGGGGCTACGAGCAGTACTTC.

This rearrangement joins TRBV25-1 to TRBJ2-3, with D possibly being TRBD1 or TRBD2 (6 bases each). There are 15 residues in the CDR3. The V and J ends lost 0 bases and 4 bases respectively, with 11 bases between them. Germline assignment: CDR1 MGHDK and CDR2 SYGVNS. CDR3 protein: CASSEYKGGADTQYF. CDR3 DNA: TGTGCCAGCAGTGAATATAAGGGGGGCGCAGATACGCAGTATTTT.

The chain is built from TRBV27 and TRBJ2-2; 7 bases fit TRBD1. The V segment lost 6 bases and the J segment 5 bases; nucleotides outside the gene matches: 6. CDR1 and CDR2 (germline): MNHEY, SMNVEV (reference sequence). The CDR3 runs to 14 residues. The CDR3 here is CASSRQGGTGELFF. The CDR3 DNA sequence: TGTGCCAGCAGCAGACAGGGTGGGACCGGGGAGCTGTTTTTT.

The rearrangement links TRBV2 to TRBJ1-5, with 8 bases lining up with TRBD1. Trimming removed 6 bases from V and 4 bases from J; junction bases left unmatched: 5. CDR1 is SNHLY, CDR2 FYNNEI, per germline. This CDR3 comprises 14 residues. The CDR3 loop is CASRADRVNQPQHF. The CDR3 region has the DNA TGTGCCAGCAGGGCGGACAGGGTGAATCAGCCCCAGCATTTT.

This clonotype has more than one count but fewer than ten. A read error may produce the germline difference seen at one junction end. V gene TRBV5-5 combines with J gene TRBJ2-7, with unresolved D. CDR3 length: 14 residues. Germline V gene sequence: CDR1 SGHKS, CDR2 YYEKEE (reference sequence). The CDR3 nucleotides read TGTGCCAGTCTCCCGGTGCCCAACTCCGACGAGCAGTACTTC. It translates to CASLPVPNSDEQYF.

The chain couples TRBV20-1 to TRBJ2-5, with 7 bases lining up with TRBD1. Near its end, the DNA agrees better with TRBJ2-7, so the J call may be wrong. Germline CDR1 and CDR2: DFQATT and SNEGSKA (reference sequence). This CDR3 has 13 amino acids. CDR3 residues: CSAIKGAGGEQYF. The CDR3 nucleotides read TGCAGTGCTATAAAGGGGGCAGGGGGCGAGCAGTACTTC.

This clonotype was recorded a few times. The gene calls are TRBV20-1 and TRBJ1-1, with D unclear. Trimming pared 5 bases from V and 0 bases from J, leaving 10 bases between. CDR1 is DFQATT and CDR2 is SNEGSKA in the germline V gene (reference sequence). The CDR3 runs to 13 residues. CDR3: CSAPTEMNTEAFF. The CDR3 nucleotides read TGCAGTGCTCCGACGGAGATGAACACTGAAGCTTTCTTT.

The chain recombines TRBV24-1 with TRBJ2-2, with D tentatively TRBD1 or TRBD2 (6 bases each). Germline V gene lookup returns CDR1 KGHDR and CDR2 SFDVKD. There are 14 residues in the CDR3. V lost 7 bases and J 4 bases, leaving 12 bases between the germline ends. CDR3: CATSAGHSTGELFF. For the CDR3, the DNA is TGTGCCACCAGCGCGGGACACTCCACCGGGGAGCTGTTTTTT.

Only a few counts were recorded for this clonotype. This sequence joins TRBV2 and TRBJ1-2; D gene ambiguous. Looked up from germline, CDR1 is SNHLY and CDR2 is FYNNEI. V gave up 3 bases and J gave up 9 bases, with 11 bases separating them. The CDR3 spans 12 residues. CDR3: CASSEGLPRYTF. In DNA form, the CDR3 reads TGTGCCAGCAGTGAGGGGTTACCCCGCTACACCTTC.

The genes are TRBV28 and TRBJ2-1; D not certain. This CDR3 has 12 residues. Germline lookup yields CDR1 MDHEN and CDR2 SYDVKM. V lost 3 bases and J lost 5, with 5 bases in between. Here the CDR3 DNA reads TGTGCCAGCAGTTTCTGGGACAATGAGCAGTTCTTC. Translating gives CASSFWDNEQFF.

The rearrangement links TRBV19 to TRBJ1-5, with TRBD1 identical over 7 bases. The length of the CDR3 is 14 residues. Germline V CDR1 and CDR2: LNHDA, SQIVND (reference sequence). V lost 7 bases and J lost 7; bases outside the gene matches: 10. CDR3 in amino acids: CASTPRQGTQPQHF. CDR3 DNA: TGTGCCAGTACCCCTAGACAGGGTACCCAGCCCCAGCATTTT.

The rearrangement uses TRBV6-6 and TRBJ1-1; weak D call: TRBD1 (5 bases). Germline assignment: CDR1 MNHNY and CDR2 SVGAGI (reference sequence). The V end was cut by 6 bases, the J end by 4 bases, with 21 bases between. There are 16 residues in the CDR3. Here the CDR3 reads CASSPWGPPKGTEAFF. The CDR3 DNA is TGTGCCAGCAGCCCCTGGGGACCCCCCAAAGGCACTGAAGCTTTCTTT.